Each of the 13 T cell receptor beta chains below was sequenced from the same sample in a study of blood T cell repertoires in COVID-19. TCRdb's table, derived via immunoSEQ multiplex PCR, lists solely in-frame clones and lacks some. This table holds under 20,000 clones, around 73% found once. The source material was peripheral blood. The source of these receptors is a man in his 60s with active or convalescent COVID-19.

The rearrangement uses TRBV6-4 and TRBJ1-5; D perhaps matches TRBD1 (6 bases). Trimming took 4 bases from V and 3 from J, leaving 13 bases between them. The CDR3 consists of 15 residues. In germline, CDR1 is MRHNA, CDR2 SNTAGT. Here the CDR3 reads CASSASDSPNQPQHF. The CDR3 nucleotides are TGTGCCAGCAGTGCTTCGGACAGTCCCAATCAGCCCCAGCATTTT.

The chain combines TRBV5-4 with TRBJ1-3, with 7 positions matching TRBD1. The CDR3 is 14 residues long. V lost 3 bases and J lost 8; bases outside the gene matches: 8. In germline, CDR1 is SGHNT, CDR2 YYREEE (reference sequence). The CDR3 spells CASSWDQGGDTIYF. The DNA of the CDR3 is TGTGCCAGCAGCTGGGACCAGGGGGGTGACACCATATATTTT.

J is TRBJ1-2 and V is TRBV19, with D perhaps matching TRBD1 (5 bases). Germline CDR1 LNHDA, CDR2 SQIVND (reference sequence). The CDR3 runs to 14 residues. V lost 5 bases to trimming and J lost 4 bases, with 14 bases between them. This chain's CDR3 is CASSPQGMFYGYTF. DNA for the CDR3: TGTGCCAGTAGTCCCCAGGGCATGTTCTATGGCTACACCTTC.

The V call is TRBV28, the J call TRBJ1-2; possibly TRBD1 for D (5 bases). The CDR3 has 14 residues. With 3 bases removed from V and 8 bases from J, the gap between germline ends came to 16 bases. CDR1 is MDHEN, CDR2 SYDVKM, per germline. The CDR3 region is CASSFSDSNVGYTF. The CDR3 nucleotides read TGTGCCAGCAGTTTTTCCGACAGTAACGTGGGCTACACCTTC.

The chain couples TRBV9 to TRBJ2-1; TRBD2 aligns across 9 bases. Trimming at V came to 2 bases and at J to 4 bases, leaving 1 base not matched to a gene. This CDR3 spans 14 amino acids. Germline assignment: CDR1 SGDLS and CDR2 YYNGEE. This chain's CDR3 is CASSVTSGYNEQFF. The CDR3 nucleotides read TGTGCCAGCAGCGTGACTAGCGGTTACAATGAGCAGTTCTTC.

This chain uses TRBV20-1 with TRBJ1-2; no clear D. Germline V gene data show CDR1 as DFQATT and CDR2 as SNEGSKA (reference sequence). CDR3 length: 11 residues. The V end lost 5 bases, the J end lost 3 bases, and 7 bases lay between the germline ends. DNA of the CDR3: TGCAGTGCTGGCAGCGACTATGGCTACACCTTC. This sequence encodes CSAGSDYGYTF.

J is TRBJ2-7 and V is TRBV7-2, with 9 bases aligning to TRBD1. V shed 6 bases, J shed 7 bases, and the junction held 10 bases outside the gene matches. Germline V gives CDR1 SGHTA, CDR2 FQGNSA. The CDR3 loop spans 14 amino acids. The CDR3 nucleotides are TGTGCCAGCAGACGGCCCGACAGGGGGGGGGAGCAGTACTTC. Protein: CASRRPDRGGEQYF.

V gene TRBV6-2 or TRBV6-3 combines with J gene TRBJ2-4; the match to TRBD1 covers 7 bases. Trimming at V came to 2 bases and at J to 4 bases, leaving 2 bases not matched to a gene. This CDR3 comprises 14 residues. The V gene's germline CDR1 is MNHEY and CDR2 SVGEGT. The CDR3 sequence: CASSYRQGKNIQYF. The DNA for the CDR3 is TGTGCCAGCAGTTACCGACAGGGAAAAAACATTCAGTACTTC.

This clone was seen only once. This rearrangement joins TRBV2 to TRBJ2-5; weak D call: TRBD2 (5 bases). Germline lookup yields CDR1 SNHLY and CDR2 FYNNEI. V lost 6 bases to trimming and J lost 5 bases, with 22 bases between them. This CDR3 is 16 amino acids long. In DNA form, the CDR3 reads TGTGCCAGCAGCCTATCAGCGAAGCGGAGGCGGGAGACCCAGTACTTC. Translating it yields CASSLSAKRRRETQYF.

The chain joins TRBV18 to TRBJ1-3; D is undetermined. The V end was cut by 0 bases, the J end by 0 bases, with 9 bases between. CDR3 length equals 16 residues. Germline V lookup: CDR1 KGHSH, CDR2 LQKENI. The CDR3: CASSPPKSPSGNTIYF. The CDR3 bases are TGTGCCAGCTCACCACCCAAAAGCCCCTCTGGAAACACCATATATTTT. The full variable domain, in which reference TRBV18 and TRBJ1-3 provide the parts outside the CDR3, is NAGVMQNPRHLVRRRGQEARLRCSPMKGHSHVYWYRQLPEEGLKFMVYLQKENIIDESGMPKERFSAEFPKEGPSILRIQQVVRGDSAAYFCASSPPKSPSGNTIYFGEGSWLTVV.

By share, this clone ranks as medium-sized. CDR3 protein: CASSLDGLAGDEQFF. In DNA form, the CDR3 reads TGTGCCAGCAGCTTAGATGGACTAGCGGGAGATGAGCAGTTCTTC. This chain links TRBV7-9 with TRBJ2-1, with TRBD2 identical over 13 bases. CDR3 length: 15 residues. Germline CDR1 reads SEHNR; CDR2 reads FQNEAQ (reference sequence). V dropped 1 base and J dropped 8; count of bases not matched to a gene: 2.

This chain uses TRBV2 with TRBJ2-5, with 12 bases fitting TRBD1. Germline CDR1 SNHLY, CDR2 FYNNEI. The trim removed 1 base at V and 5 bases at J, leaving 8 bases unmatched. The CDR3 has 17 amino acids. CDR3 residues: CASSEGGTGGSGETQYF. The DNA of the CDR3 is TGTGCCAGCAGTGAAGGCGGGACAGGGGGCTCAGGGGAGACCCAGTACTTC.

The chain links TRBV2 to TRBJ1-3, with D tentatively TRBD1 (5 bases). The ends were cut back, 8 bases at V and 0 bases at J, with 11 bases in the middle. The CDR3 covers 14 residues. Germline values: CDR1 SNHLY, CDR2 FYNNEI. CDR3 sequence (DNA): TGTGCCAGCCAAAGGGGCAGCTCTGGAAACACCATATATTTT. Residues: CASQRGSSGNTIYF.